The 13 T cell receptor beta chains below come from one sample, sequenced in a study of pediatric ulcerative colitis. The rectum was sampled with one to two pinch biopsies at colonoscopy. Some clones are missing from TCRdb's copy, which holds only in-frame ones; the method was immunoSEQ multiplex PCR. This sample has 30,000 to 40,000 clones; roughly 81% occur once, and the top ten carry over 0.95%. The sample consisted of gut tissue. The receptors here all came from a boy between 10 and 17 years old with mild ulcerative colitis.

CDR3 coding DNA: TGTGCCAGCAGTTACGGAGATTTTGCGACTGAAGCTTTCTTT. This sequence encodes CASSYGDFATEAFF. The V and J genes are TRBV6-5 and TRBJ1-1; D gene uncertain. The CDR3 runs to 14 residues. Germline lookup yields CDR1 MNHEY and CDR2 SVGAGI. The V end lost 2 bases, the J end lost 5 bases, and 12 bases lay between the germline ends.

The V call is TRBV5-5, the J call TRBJ2-7; 9 bases line up with TRBD2. Germline V CDR1 and CDR2: SGHKS, YYEKEE (reference sequence). The length of the CDR3 is 16 residues. Trimming removed 3 bases from V and 3 bases from J; junction bases left unmatched: 10. DNA for the CDR3: TGTGCCAGCAGCTCCCCGAGGGCTAGCGGGGTCTACGAGCAGTACTTC. Its translation is CASSSPRASGVYEQYF. Using reference TRBV5-5 and TRBJ2-7 for the parts outside the CDR3, the full variable domain is DAGVTQSPTHLIKTRGQQVTLRCSPISGHKSVSWYQQVLGQGPQFIFQYYEKEERGRGNFPDRFSARQFPNYSSELNVNALLLGDSALYLCASSSPRASGVYEQYFGPGTRLTVT.

The rearrangement links TRBV6-5 to TRBJ1-2; D is undetermined. The length of the CDR3 is 13 residues. V was pared by 4 bases and J by 7 bases, with 13 bases between. The germline V gene encodes CDR1 MNHEY and CDR2 SVGAGI. The chain's CDR3 is CASSSPRDPGYTF. CDR3 nucleotide sequence: TGTGCCAGCAGTTCCCCCCGGGATCCTGGCTACACCTTC.

The table lists this clone with a few counts. J is TRBJ2-7 and V is TRBV2; D is perhaps TRBD2 (5 bases). Between the trimmed V and J ends, which lost 6 bases and 3 bases, there was a span of 18 bases. This CDR3 has 15 amino acids. Germline CDR1 SNHLY, CDR2 FYNNEI. The CDR3: CASRDPLRGDYEQYF. DNA for the CDR3: TGTGCCAGCAGGGACCCCCTACGGGGTGACTACGAGCAGTACTTC.

V and J are TRBV18 and TRBJ1-3; D remains unclear. CDR1 is KGHSH and CDR2 is LQKENI in the germline V gene. The CDR3 contains 14 residues. Between the trimmed V and J ends, which lost 3 bases and 3 bases, there was a span of 9 bases. The CDR3 nucleotides are TGTGCCAGCTCACCGGCTCCGGGTGGAAACACCATATATTTT. Protein sequence: CASSPAPGGNTIYF.

The chain uses TRBV4-1 and TRBJ2-7; a possible D gene is TRBD1 (7 bases). Germline loops: CDR1 MGHRA, CDR2 YSYEKL. Trimming pared 4 bases from V and 1 base from J, leaving 26 bases between. The CDR3 is made up of 19 amino acids. The chain's CDR3 is CASSRKRMSGDSGSYEQYF. The DNA of the CDR3 is TGCGCCAGCAGCCGGAAAAGGATGAGTGGGGACAGCGGGTCCTACGAGCAGTACTTC.

V and J are TRBV9 and TRBJ1-3; D ambiguous. From germline, CDR1 is SGDLS and CDR2 YYNGEE. Deletions cut 0 bases from V and 1 base from J, with 5 bases between. CDR3 length: 14 residues. In DNA, the CDR3 is TGTGCCAGCAGCGTAGCCGGTTCTGGAAACACCATATATTTT. Protein sequence: CASSVAGSGNTIYF. The whole variable domain, remainder taken from reference TRBV9 and TRBJ1-3, is DSGVTQTPKHLITATGQRVTLRCSPRSGDLSVYWYQQSLDQGLQFLIQYYNGEERAKGNILERFSAQQFPDLHSELNLSSLELGDSALYFCASSVAGSGNTIYFGEGSWLTVV.

The V and J genes are TRBV5-6 and TRBJ1-4; TRBD1 matches at 8 bases. The trim removed 5 bases at V and 5 bases at J, leaving 8 bases unmatched. CDR3 length: 15 amino acids. The V gene's germline CDR1 is SGHDT and CDR2 YYEEEE. The CDR3 sequence: CASSSTGQGNEKLFF. CDR3 DNA sequence: TGTGCCAGCAGTTCTACCGGACAGGGCAATGAAAAACTGTTTTTT.

The J gene is TRBJ1-2, the V gene TRBV21-1; TRBD1 was called by the table and not checked on the DNA. TRBV21-1 is an annotated pseudogene. The CDR3 runs 15 residues. The CDR3 bases are TGTGCCAGCAGCAAAACAGTACAGGGCAACTATGGCTACACCTTC. Amino acids: CASSKTVQGNYGYTF.

The genes are TRBV27 and TRBJ2-3; TRBD2 aligns across 7 bases. The CDR3 covers 16 residues. Germline CDR1 reads MNHEY; CDR2 reads SMNVEV (reference sequence). V gave up 6 bases and J gave up 2 bases; unmatched junction bases: 11. CDR3 DNA sequence: TGTGCCAGCAGGCAACGAAGACTAGCTGTCACAGATACGCAGTATTTT. This encodes CASRQRRLAVTDTQYF.

The chain couples TRBV2 to TRBJ2-5; a possible D gene is TRBD2 (7 bases). The germline V gene encodes CDR1 SNHLY and CDR2 FYNNEI. This CDR3 is 15 amino acids long. V was pared by 5 bases and J by 4 bases, with 17 bases between. The CDR3 bases are TGTGCCAGCAGTTGGCCCGAGGGGGAGGGAGAGACCCAGTACTTC. Its protein product is CASSWPEGEGETQYF.

This clone appeared a single time. The V gene is TRBV9, the J gene TRBJ1-1, with D unresolved. This CDR3 has 11 residues. Trimming shortened V by 4 bases and J by 4 bases, and 5 bases separated the two germline ends. From germline, CDR1 is SGDLS and CDR2 YYNGEE. In DNA, the CDR3 is TGTGCCAGCAGCCCGGGCACTGAAGCTTTCTTT. Its translation is CASSPGTEAFF.

The chain is built from TRBV5-6 and TRBJ1-6; weak D call: TRBD1 (5 bases). Trimming removed 2 bases at V and 3 bases at J, with 12 bases between. The CDR3 is made up of 16 amino acids. Germline values: CDR1 SGHDT, CDR2 YYEEEE. The CDR3, as DNA: TGTGCCAGCAGCTTCAAGGGACGTCTCTATAATTCACCCCTCCACTTT. This gives the protein CASSFKGRLYNSPLHF. The full variable domain, in which reference TRBV5-6 and TRBJ1-6 provide the parts outside the CDR3, is DAGVTQSPTHLIKTRGQQVTLRCSPKSGHDTVSWYQQALGQGPQFIFQYYEEEERQRGNFPDRFSGHQFPNYSSELNVNALLLGDSALYLCASSFKGRLYNSPLHFGNGTRLTVT.